This T cell receptor (beta chain) was sequenced for a study of blood T cell repertoires in COVID-19. This clone was counted a few times. Germline lookup yields CDR1 SQVTM and CDR2 ANQGSEA. Deletions cut 5 bases from V and 6 bases from J, with 10 bases between. The CDR3 has 12 residues. Clones were sequenced by immunoSEQ multiplex PCR, and TCRdb holds only the in-frame ones, with some missing. Of roughly 300,000 clones listed, nearly 90% were seen once; the top ten hold approximately 5%. Two negative PCRs, clearance, or symptom resolution had been documented for recovered Cohort 3 donors. The chain is built from TRBV29-1 and TRBJ2-2; D unclear. The receptor comes from a woman in her 30s who had recovered from COVID-19. Sequencing input: PBMCs or T cells enriched from blood (not recorded which). The CDR3 nucleotides read TGCAGCGTTAGATTAGCCGCCGGGGAGCTGTTTTTT. Translated, it gives CSVRLAAGELFF.